This TCR beta chain was found in a study of cytomegalovirus exposure and HLA in healthy donors. Whole-study results and caveats: On later analysis, the bulk of CMV-associated TCR beta chains appeared to be HLA-restricted. In a later analysis, TCR beta V- and J-gene trimming showed a link to a missense DCLRE1C variant. Being productive about 87% or about 30% of the time was typical of most TCR beta V segments in an earlier analysis.

The PCR contained 60 Vbeta and 13 Jbeta primers. Method: immunoSEQ multiplex PCR; TCRdb's copy keeps in-frame clones and lacks some. The sample holds over 150,000 clones, approximately 80% seen once. With respect to this clone: Its target is unknown.

The sequence was obtained from a man aged 45-65 years in good health and CMV-seropositive. The sequencing input was PBMCs.

For the CDR3, the DNA is TGTGCCGCCGGGGGGCAGGGTCGGGGGAACACTGAAGCTTTCTTT. Encoded protein: CAAGGQGRGNTEAFF. J is TRBJ1-1 and V is TRBV6-5, with D perhaps matching TRBD1 (6 bases). Trimming left V 11 bases short and J 1 base short, with 20 bases between. The CDR3 has 15 amino acids. Germline values: CDR1 MNHEY, CDR2 SVGAGI.